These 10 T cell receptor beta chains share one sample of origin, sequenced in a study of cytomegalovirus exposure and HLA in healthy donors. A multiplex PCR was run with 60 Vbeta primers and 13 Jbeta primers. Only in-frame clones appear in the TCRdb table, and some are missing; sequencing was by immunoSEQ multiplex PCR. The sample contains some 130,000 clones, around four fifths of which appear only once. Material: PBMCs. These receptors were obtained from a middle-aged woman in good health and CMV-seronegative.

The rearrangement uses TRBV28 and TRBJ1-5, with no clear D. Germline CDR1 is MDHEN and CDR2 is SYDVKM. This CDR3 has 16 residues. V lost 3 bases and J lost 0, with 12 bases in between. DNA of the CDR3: TGTGCCAGCAGTTTTATCCGATCGGGTAGCAATCAGCCCCAGCATTTT. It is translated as CASSFIRSGSNQPQHF.

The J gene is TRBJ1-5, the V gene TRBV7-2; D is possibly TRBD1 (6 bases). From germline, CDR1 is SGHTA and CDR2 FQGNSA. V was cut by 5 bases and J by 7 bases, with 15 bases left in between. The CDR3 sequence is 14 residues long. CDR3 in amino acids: CASSPNREGQPQHF. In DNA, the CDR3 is TGTGCCAGCAGCCCAAACAGGGAAGGCCAGCCCCAGCATTTT.

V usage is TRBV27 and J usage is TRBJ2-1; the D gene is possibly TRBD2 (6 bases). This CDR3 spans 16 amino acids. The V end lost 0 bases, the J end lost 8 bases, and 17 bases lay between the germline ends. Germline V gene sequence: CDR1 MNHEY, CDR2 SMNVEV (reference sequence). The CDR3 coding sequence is TGTGCCAGCAGTTTATCGGACTACTTCGGGGTGGATGAGCAGTTCTTC. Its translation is CASSLSDYFGVDEQFF.

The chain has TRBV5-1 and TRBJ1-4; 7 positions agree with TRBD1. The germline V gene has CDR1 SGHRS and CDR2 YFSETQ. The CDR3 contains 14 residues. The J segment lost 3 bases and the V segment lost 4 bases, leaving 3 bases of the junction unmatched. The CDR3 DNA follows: TGCGCCAGCAGCACCGGGACAGCTAATGAAAAACTGTTTTTT. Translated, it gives CASSTGTANEKLFF.

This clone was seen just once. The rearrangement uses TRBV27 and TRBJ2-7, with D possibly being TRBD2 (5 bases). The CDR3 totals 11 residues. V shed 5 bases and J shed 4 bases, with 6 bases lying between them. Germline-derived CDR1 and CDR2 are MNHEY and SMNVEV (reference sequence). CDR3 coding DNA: TGTGCCAGCAGTAGCGGTTACGAGCAGTACTTC. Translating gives CASSSGYEQYF.

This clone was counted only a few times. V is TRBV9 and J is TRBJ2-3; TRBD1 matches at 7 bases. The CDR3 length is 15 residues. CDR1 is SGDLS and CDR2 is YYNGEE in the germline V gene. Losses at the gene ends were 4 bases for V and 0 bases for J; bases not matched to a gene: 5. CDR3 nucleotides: TGTGCCAGCAGCAGGGACAGTAGGAGCACAGATACGCAGTATTTT. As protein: CASSRDSRSTDTQYF.

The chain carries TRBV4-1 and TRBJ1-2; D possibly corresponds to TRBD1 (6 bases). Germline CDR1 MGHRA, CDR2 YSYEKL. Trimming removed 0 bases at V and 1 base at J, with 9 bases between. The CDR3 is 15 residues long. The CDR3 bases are TGCGCCAGCAGCCAAGAGGGACACCTTAACTATGGCTACACCTTC. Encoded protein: CASSQEGHLNYGYTF.

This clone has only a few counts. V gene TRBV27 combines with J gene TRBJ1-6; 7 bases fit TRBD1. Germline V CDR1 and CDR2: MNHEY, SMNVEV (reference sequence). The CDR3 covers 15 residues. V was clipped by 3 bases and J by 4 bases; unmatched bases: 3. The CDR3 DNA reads TGTGCCAGCAGTTTGGGACAGACATATAATTCACCCCTCCACTTT. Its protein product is CASSLGQTYNSPLHF.

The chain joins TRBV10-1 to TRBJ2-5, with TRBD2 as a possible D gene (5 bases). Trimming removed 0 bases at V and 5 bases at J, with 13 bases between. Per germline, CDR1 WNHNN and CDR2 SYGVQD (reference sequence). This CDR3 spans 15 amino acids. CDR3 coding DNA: TGCGCCAGCAGTGAGTCGACCCACCCGGGGGAGACCCAGTACTTC. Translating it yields CASSESTHPGETQYF.

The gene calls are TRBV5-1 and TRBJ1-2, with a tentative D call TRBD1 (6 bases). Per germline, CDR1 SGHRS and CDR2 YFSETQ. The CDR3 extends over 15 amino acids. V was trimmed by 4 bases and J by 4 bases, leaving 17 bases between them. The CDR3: CASSPGTPIGYGYTF. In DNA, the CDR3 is TGCGCCAGCAGCCCCGGGACACCTATAGGCTATGGCTACACCTTC. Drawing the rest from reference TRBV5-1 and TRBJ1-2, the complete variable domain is KAGVTQTPRYLIKTRGQQVTLSCSPISGHRSVSWYQQTPGQGLQFLFEYFSETQRNKGNFPGRFSGRQFSNSRSEMNVSTLELGDSALYLCASSPGTPIGYGYTFGSGTRLTVV.